The entry below describes one T cell receptor (beta chain). Its target is not known. The donors (healthy individuals) were bone marrow donors. PCR involved 60 Vbeta and 13 Jbeta primers. Per the study methods: Later work found 74 million or so unique TCR beta chains, with around 10 million shared. Profiling relied on immunoSEQ multiplex PCR, and the TCRdb table lists in-frame clones only, not all of them. Clone size and the V and J calls come from that table; the DNA yielded D and trimming. The sample gives 100,000 to 150,000 clones, more than 15% of which show up once; 2.9% is in the top ten. This CDR3 comprises 14 residues. V trimming: 9 bases; J trimming: 5 bases; junction bases outside the gene matches: 9. Germline assignment: CDR1 MDHEN and CDR2 SYDVKM. The data originate from a study of cytomegalovirus exposure and HLA in healthy donors. Study-level results: HLA-A and HLA-B allele assignments for most subjects were reportedly predicted accurately using TCR beta sequences. An analysis that came later showed most CMV-associated TCR beta chains appearing HLA-restricted.

The chain uses TRBV28 and TRBJ1-4, with 7 bases aligning to TRBD1. Sequenced material: PBMCs. The receptor was derived from a female donor in good health and CMV-seropositive. CDR3 amino acids: CASLRGQTNEKLFF. In DNA form, the CDR3 reads TGTGCCAGTCTCAGGGGACAGACAAATGAAAAACTGTTTTTT.